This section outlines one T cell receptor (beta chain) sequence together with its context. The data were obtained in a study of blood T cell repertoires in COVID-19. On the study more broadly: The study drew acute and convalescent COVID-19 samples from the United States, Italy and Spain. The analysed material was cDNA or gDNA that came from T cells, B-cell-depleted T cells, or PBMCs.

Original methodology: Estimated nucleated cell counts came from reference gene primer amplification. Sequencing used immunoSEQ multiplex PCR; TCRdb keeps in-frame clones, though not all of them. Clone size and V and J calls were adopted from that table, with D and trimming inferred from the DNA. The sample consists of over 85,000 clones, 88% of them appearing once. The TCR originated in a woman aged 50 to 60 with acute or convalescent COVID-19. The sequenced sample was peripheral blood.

The CDR3 spells CASSPRTGSYYEQYF. The DNA of the CDR3 is TGTGCCAGCAGCCCCCGGACAGGGTCATACTACGAGCAGTACTTC. This sequence joins TRBV7-6 and TRBJ2-7, with 8 bases fitting TRBD1. V lost 5 bases, J lost 3 bases, and 9 bases stayed unmatched. CDR3 size: 15 residues. CDR1 and CDR2 (germline): SGHVS, FNYEAQ.